The 23 T cell receptor beta chains given below trace back to one sample, sequenced in a study of beta chain features in type 1 diabetes. TCRB transcripts that were expressed got sequenced, as all of the isolated RNA had been reverse transcribed. TCRdb keeps only in-frame clones here, not all; method: immunoSEQ multiplex PCR. The sample records more than 300,000 clones, about 16% being singletons. Sequencing was carried out using naive CD4+ T cells from blood. These receptor sequences come from a young woman in good health.

The J gene is TRBJ1-4, the V gene TRBV30; D ambiguous. Germline V gene sequence: CDR1 GTSNPN, CDR2 SVGIG (reference sequence). V was shortened by 5 bases and J by 6 bases, with 19 bases between the two germline ends. The CDR3 totals 15 residues. The CDR3 DNA sequence: TGTGCCTGGGCCCTAGGCTCTCTCCATGATGAAAAACTGTTTTTT. Amino acid sequence: CAWALGSLHDEKLFF.

V and J are TRBV7-9 and TRBJ2-5, with TRBD1 identical over 12 bases. Germline CDR1 is SEHNR and CDR2 is FQNEAQ (reference sequence). The CDR3 covers 16 residues. Trimming took 4 bases from V and 5 from J; bases not matched to a gene: 8. The CDR3 bases are TGTGCCAGCAGCTGGCCCGGGACAGGGGGCAGGGAGACCCAGTACTTC. Amino acid sequence: CASSWPGTGGRETQYF.

V and J are TRBV4-2 and TRBJ1-2, with D perhaps matching TRBD1 (5 bases). Trimming removed 3 bases at V and 2 bases at J, with 10 bases between. The V gene's germline CDR1 is LGHNA and CDR2 YNFKEQ. This CDR3 region has 14 residues. Here the CDR3 DNA reads TGTGCCAGCAGCCAGAGCCCAGGGAACTATGGCTACACCTTC. This sequence encodes CASSQSPGNYGYTF.

This clone was counted a few times. The chain links TRBV13 to TRBJ1-1; a weak D match, TRBD1 (5 bases). The germline gives CDR1 PRHDT, CDR2 FYEKMQ (reference sequence). CDR3 length: 15 residues. V lost 2 bases and J 5 bases, leaving 15 bases between the germline ends. In nucleotides, the CDR3 is TGTGCCAGCAGCTTACGGTCGGGGGGAAGAACTGAAGCTTTCTTT. Protein: CASSLRSGGRTEAFF.

The genes are TRBV5-1 and TRBJ1-5; 9 nucleotides match TRBD1. Germline V gene sequence: CDR1 SGHRS, CDR2 YFSETQ. The CDR3 runs 14 residues. Unmatched junction bases numbered 1, after V lost 1 base and J lost 5 bases. Here the CDR3 reads CASSLTGGYQPQHF. CDR3 DNA sequence: TGCGCCAGCAGCTTGACAGGGGGCTATCAGCCCCAGCATTTT.

This clone was recorded a few times. This chain's CDR3 is CASSPVGANYGYTF. The CDR3 DNA sequence: TGTGCCAGCTCACCAGTAGGAGCTAACTATGGCTACACCTTC. The chain carries TRBV18 and TRBJ1-2; D is ambiguous. The germline V gene has CDR1 KGHSH and CDR2 LQKENI. The CDR3 totals 14 residues. V was clipped by 2 bases and J by 0 bases, with 7 bases between them.

This clone was observed a few times. The V call is TRBV25-1, the J call TRBJ2-1, with D possibly being TRBD1 (6 bases). This CDR3 comprises 12 residues. V gave up 3 bases and J gave up 8 bases, with 8 bases separating them. Germline V gene lookup returns CDR1 MGHDK and CDR2 SYGVNS. DNA for the CDR3: TGTGCCAGCAGTGATTGGACAGATGAGCAGTTCTTC. Translating gives CASSDWTDEQFF.

V usage is TRBV4-1 and J usage is TRBJ2-5, with 8 bases that match TRBD2. The V and J ends lost 0 bases and 0 bases, in that order; junction bases with no gene match: 12. Germline V lookup: CDR1 MGHRA, CDR2 YSYEKL. This CDR3 is built from 19 residues. For the CDR3, the DNA is TGCGCCAGCAGCCAAGACCGGACTAGCAGACGTTCTTACCAAGAGACCCAGTACTTC. The encoded protein is CASSQDRTSRRSYQETQYF.

Worth noting for this clone: Other DNA sequences in this specimen translate into the identical CDR3. J is TRBJ1-1 and V is TRBV30; D remains unclear. V shed 0 bases and J shed 1 base, with 9 bases lying between them. The V gene's germline CDR1 is GTSNPN and CDR2 SVGIG (reference sequence). This CDR3 region has 14 residues. The CDR3, as DNA: TGTGCCTGGAGTGTTCGGGCGGGGAACACTGAAGCTTTCTTT. Encoded protein: CAWSVRAGNTEAFF.

The rearrangement uses TRBV5-6 and TRBJ2-1, with D possibly TRBD2 on 6 matching bases. CDR3 length: 15 amino acids. The germline V and J ends were trimmed by 4 bases and 8 bases, with 19 bases remaining between them. Germline CDR1 reads SGHDT; CDR2 reads YYEEEE. The CDR3, as DNA: TGTGCCAGCAGCGGCGGGACTTGGGGTAATGATGAGCAGTTCTTC. Protein: CASSGGTWGNDEQFF.

In this sample, this clone turned up a few times. V gene TRBV18 combines with J gene TRBJ1-1; maybe TRBD1 (5 bases). Per the germline V gene, CDR1 is KGHSH and CDR2 is LQKENI. V was clipped by 3 bases and J by 4 bases, with 12 bases between them. CDR3 length: 14 residues. The CDR3 region has the DNA TGTGCCAGCTCACCCGGGGGGGATACCACTGAAGCTTTCTTT. Its translation: CASSPGGDTTEAFF.

The chain combines TRBV7-9 with TRBJ1-1; 9 bases fit TRBD1. V shed 5 bases, J shed 2 bases, and the junction held 3 bases outside the gene matches. Germline CDR1 and CDR2: SEHNR and FQNEAQ (reference sequence). The CDR3 is 14 residues long. The CDR3 region is CASSQGQGNTEAFF. The CDR3 bases are TGTGCCAGCAGCCAGGGACAGGGAAACACTGAAGCTTTCTTT.

J is TRBJ1-2 and V is TRBV28, with TRBD1 identical over 9 bases. V trimming: 5 bases; J trimming: 3 bases; junction bases outside the gene matches: 10. The CDR3 covers 16 residues. CDR1 and CDR2 (germline): MDHEN, SYDVKM. CDR3 sequence (DNA): TGTGCCAGCAGTCCCACCGGGACAGGGAGATACTATGGCTACACCTTC. Amino acids: CASSPTGTGRYYGYTF.

This clone was seen only a few times. The chain carries TRBV29-1 and TRBJ1-4; weak D call: TRBD1 (6 bases). V was trimmed by 6 bases and J by 0 bases, leaving 8 bases between them. CDR1 SQVTM and CDR2 ANQGSEA come from the germline V gene. CDR3 size: 13 residues. The CDR3 loop is CSVGQPTNEKLFF. The CDR3 coding sequence is TGCAGCGTCGGACAGCCAACTAATGAAAAACTGTTTTTT.

This clone was observed a few times. The same CDR3 can be traced to other DNA sequences in this sample. This sequence joins TRBV18 and TRBJ2-1; 13 bases match TRBD2. Germline CDR1 KGHSH, CDR2 LQKENI. V was clipped by 3 bases and J by 5 bases; unmatched bases: 1. CDR3 length: 15 amino acids. The CDR3 sequence is CASSPGTSGNNEQFF. CDR3 nucleotides: TGTGCCAGCTCACCCGGGACTAGCGGGAACAATGAGCAGTTCTTC.

This chain joins TRBV19 and TRBJ2-7; TRBD1 matches at 10 bases. The CDR3 has 17 residues. The ends lost 10 bases at V and 0 bases at J; junction bases unmatched: 15. The germline CDR1 and CDR2 sequences are LNHDA and SQIVND (reference sequence). CDR3 sequence (DNA): TGTGCCACCTACCAGCCGGGACAGGGGTCTACCTCCTACGAGCAGTACTTC. Its protein is CATYQPGQGSTSYEQYF.

J is TRBJ2-7 and V is TRBV28; 9 bases align to TRBD2. V lost 4 bases to trimming and J lost 5 bases; unmatched junction nucleotides: 9. The germline V gene has CDR1 MDHEN and CDR2 SYDVKM. The length of the CDR3 is 15 residues. This chain's CDR3 is CASSSAGGPRDEQYF. The CDR3 bases are TGTGCCAGCAGTTCGGCGGGAGGGCCTAGGGACGAGCAGTACTTC.

This clone showed up just a few times. This chain joins TRBV28 and TRBJ2-7, with a tentative D call TRBD1 (5 bases). The germline V gene has CDR1 MDHEN and CDR2 SYDVKM. V gave up 2 bases and J gave up 3 bases, with 20 bases separating them. CDR3 length: 17 residues. CDR3 sequence (DNA): TGTGCCAGCAGTTTAGTTACTGGCGCAGGGCAAATCTACGAGCAGTACTTC. The encoded protein is CASSLVTGAGQIYEQYF.

This chain uses TRBV18 with TRBJ2-1; TRBD2 matches 7 bases. The CDR3 runs 13 residues. Trimming cost V 0 bases and J 10 bases; bases outside gene matches: 3. Germline V lookup: CDR1 KGHSH, CDR2 LQKENI. The CDR3 region has the DNA TGTGCCAGCTCACCACCGGCGGGAGAGGAGCAGTTCTTC. Amino acids: CASSPPAGEEQFF. The variable domain in full, with the rest retrieved from reference TRBV18 and TRBJ2-1, is NAGVMQNPRHLVRRRGQEARLRCSPMKGHSHVYWYRQLPEEGLKFMVYLQKENIIDESGMPKERFSAEFPKEGPSILRIQQVVRGDSAAYFCASSPPAGEEQFFGPGTRLTVL.

There are a few counts of this clone. The V call is TRBV27, the J call TRBJ1-5; D remains unclear. Germline assignment: CDR1 MNHEY and CDR2 SMNVEV (reference sequence). Trimming left V 2 bases short and J 7 bases short, with 12 bases between. This CDR3 is 14 amino acids long. CDR3 DNA sequence: TGTGCCAGCAGTTTAAAGGCAGGCTCCCAGCCCCAGCATTTT. As protein: CASSLKAGSQPQHF.

This chain links TRBV27 with TRBJ2-7; 8 bases line up with TRBD1. V trimming: 8 bases; J trimming: 4 bases; junction bases outside the gene matches: 10. Germline loops: CDR1 MNHEY, CDR2 SMNVEV (reference sequence). This CDR3 comprises 14 residues. Written as DNA, the CDR3 is TGTGCCAGCCCTATCGACAGGGGTCAATACGAGCAGTACTTC. It yields the protein CASPIDRGQYEQYF.

As regards this clone: This specimen includes other DNA sequences encoding the same CDR3. The chain carries TRBV28 and TRBJ2-1, with 8 nucleotides matching TRBD2. V was pared by 2 bases and J by 1 base, with 1 base of the junction left unmatched. The germline gives CDR1 MDHEN, CDR2 SYDVKM. The CDR3 runs 15 residues. The DNA of the CDR3 is TGTGCCAGCAGTTTAGCGGGAGGTTCCTACAATGAGCAGTTCTTC. The encoded protein is CASSLAGGSYNEQFF.

The chain combines TRBV13 with TRBJ1-3; a weak D match, TRBD1 (6 bases). This CDR3 has 16 amino acids. Trimming took off 5 bases at V and 2 bases at J, with 16 bases between the two ends. Germline CDR1 and CDR2: PRHDT and FYEKMQ (reference sequence). For the CDR3, the DNA is TGTGCCAGCAGCCCCCGTAGGGGGACGACTGGAAACACCATATATTTT. Translation gives CASSPRRGTTGNTIYF.